These 29 T cell receptor beta chains share one sample of origin, sequenced in a study of CD8 T cells in Susac syndrome. cDNA came from about 0.5 to 1 ug RNA primed by random hexamers. TCRdb ran MiXCR on the immunoSEQ multiplex PCR reads and lists one entry per CDR3 protein. This table has a few hundred thousand distinct CDR3 sequences, 75% to 90% appearing once. The source material was CD8+ T cells from PBMCs. Every receptor here comes from a human donor with multiple sclerosis.

The gene calls are TRBV12-5 and TRBJ1-2; TRBD1 is a possible D gene (5 bases). This CDR3 is 12 amino acids long. Trimming shortened V by 2 bases and J by 13 bases, and 14 bases separated the two germline ends. CDR1 LGHNT and CDR2 FRNRAP come from the germline V gene. The CDR3 DNA reads as TGTGCTAGTGGTTTGATCCGGGGCACCCCCACCTTC. Translation gives CASGLIRGTPTF.

The chain joins TRBV12-3 or TRBV12-4 to TRBJ1-4; D is ambiguous. The CDR3 contains 12 residues. The V and J ends lost 4 bases and 7 bases respectively, with 7 bases between them. The CDR3 is CASSWQGEKLFF. CDR3 nucleotide sequence: TGTGCCAGCAGTTGGCAAGGTGAAAAACTGTTTTTT.

This chain links TRBV12-5 with TRBJ1-2; D perhaps matches TRBD1 (6 bases). This CDR3 is 14 amino acids long. Germline V CDR1 and CDR2: LGHNT, FRNRAP. The V gene lost 6 bases and the J gene lost 3 bases, with 14 bases spanning the gap. The CDR3 nucleotides read TGTGCTAGTGGCCCGACAGGAAACGACTATGGCTACACCTTC. Translation: CASGPTGNDYGYTF.

The CDR3 sequence is CASSPQTRHNEQFF. CDR3 coding DNA: TGTGCCAGCAGTCCACAGACTAGACACAATGAGCAGTTCTTC. The rearrangement links TRBV6-6 to TRBJ2-1; weak D call: TRBD2 (6 bases). The CDR3 covers 14 residues. Trimming took 5 bases from V and 5 from J, leaving 13 bases between them. Germline V gene data show CDR1 as MNHNY and CDR2 as SVGAGI (reference sequence).

This rearrangement joins TRBV2 to TRBJ1-3, with D possibly matching TRBD1 (5 bases). The V gene's germline CDR1 is SNHLY and CDR2 FYNNEI. Trimming took off 0 bases at V and 8 bases at J, with 20 bases between the two ends. This CDR3 has 17 amino acids. CDR3 sequence (DNA): TGTGCCAGCAGTGAAGCGCTTCTGGGGGATTTGAGCGACACCATATATTTT. This encodes CASSEALLGDLSDTIYF.

The rearrangement uses TRBV27 and TRBJ1-6, with 7 bases fitting TRBD1. V shed 5 bases and J 10 bases; nucleotides not matched to a gene: 11. In germline, CDR1 is MNHEY, CDR2 SMNVEV (reference sequence). CDR3 length: 15 amino acids. In DNA form, the CDR3 reads TGTGCCAGCAGTCTCATACAGGGGTTGAAATCACCCCTCCACTTT. Translated, it gives CASSLIQGLKSPLHF.

The chain combines TRBV12-3 or TRBV12-4 with TRBJ2-5, with no clear D. This CDR3 is 13 amino acids long. Trimming took 5 bases from V and 5 from J, leaving 12 bases between them. CDR3 sequence (DNA): TGTGCCAGCAGTGGTCCGGGTGCCGAGACCCAGTACTTC. It encodes CASSGPGAETQYF.

This clonotype was recorded a few times. The chain joins TRBV4-1 to TRBJ2-7; TRBD1 matches 9 bases. Germline V lookup: CDR1 MGHRA, CDR2 YSYEKL. V was clipped by 2 bases and J by 5 bases; unmatched bases: 4. This CDR3 spans 14 amino acids. The CDR3 coding sequence is TGCGCCAGCAGCCAACTGACAGGGGGAGACGAGCAGTACTTC. This translates into CASSQLTGGDEQYF.

This clonotype has more than one count but fewer than ten. The genes are TRBV28 and TRBJ2-1; the D call may be TRBD1 or TRBD2 (5 bases each). V gave up 1 base and J gave up 7 bases, with 8 bases separating them. The CDR3 has 13 residues. Germline V gives CDR1 MDHEN, CDR2 SYDVKM. The CDR3: CASSLSGTNEQFF. For the CDR3, the DNA is TGTGCCAGCAGTTTATCAGGGACGAATGAGCAGTTCTTC. Complete variable domain (other parts from reference TRBV28 and TRBJ2-1): DVKVTQSSRYLVKRTGEKVFLECVQDMDHENMFWYRQDPGLGLRLIYFSYDVKMKEKGDIPEGYSVSREKKERFSLILESASTNQTSMYLCASSLSGTNEQFFGPGTRLTVL.

V and J are TRBV28 and TRBJ2-5, with 7 bases lining up with TRBD2. Germline CDR1 and CDR2: MDHEN and SYDVKM. This CDR3 spans 14 amino acids. Trimming cost V 7 bases and J 4 bases; bases outside gene matches: 9. The CDR3 region is CASTRDRGVETQYF. DNA for the CDR3: TGTGCCAGCACCCGAGATCGGGGGGTAGAGACCCAGTACTTC.

V and J are TRBV30 and TRBJ2-1; D uncertain. The CDR3 runs to 12 residues. Germline V CDR1 and CDR2: GTSNPN, SVGIG (reference sequence). With 5 bases removed from V and 5 bases from J, the gap between germline ends came to 10 bases. The CDR3, as DNA: TGTGCCTGGTTGCGAGACCACAATGAGCAGTTCTTC. As protein: CAWLRDHNEQFF.

This chain connects TRBV6-4 to TRBJ2-1; 11 nucleotides match TRBD1. J was trimmed by 8 bases and V by 5 bases; bases with no gene match: 8. CDR1 is MRHNA and CDR2 is SNTAGT in the germline V gene. The length of the CDR3 is 15 residues. The CDR3 is CASSFGTGGLDEQFF. DNA of the CDR3: TGTGCCAGCAGTTTCGGGACAGGGGGTCTCGATGAGCAGTTCTTC.

This rearrangement joins TRBV10-3 to TRBJ2-7; D gene ambiguous. CDR1 is ENHRY, CDR2 SYGVKD, per germline. The ends were cut back, 8 bases at V and 2 bases at J, with 13 bases in the middle. The CDR3 is 13 residues long. CDR3 in DNA: TGTGCCATCCTAGTCGAACCGGCCTACGAGCAGTACTTC. It translates to CAILVEPAYEQYF.

This clonotype was counted between two and nine times. The chain combines TRBV4-1 with TRBJ1-1, with TRBD1 as a possible D gene (6 bases). The V and J ends lost 1 base and 6 bases respectively, with 12 bases between them. Looked up from germline, CDR1 is MGHRA and CDR2 is YSYEKL. CDR3 length: 14 residues. This CDR3 reads CASSQGGGPAEAFF. CDR3 nucleotide sequence: TGCGCCAGCAGCCAAGGGGGGGGGCCGGCTGAAGCTTTCTTT.

The rearrangement joins TRBV6-6 to TRBJ1-5, with 10 bases fitting TRBD1. The CDR3 covers 15 residues. CDR1 and CDR2 (germline): MNHNY, SVGAGI (reference sequence). The trim removed 4 bases at V and 7 bases at J, leaving 7 bases unmatched. In DNA form, the CDR3 reads TGTGCCAGCAGTTTCGGGACAGGGGTTGGGCAGCCCCAGCATTTT. Translation: CASSFGTGVGQPQHF.

The gene calls are TRBV10-2 and TRBJ2-1; D remains unclear. The V gene's germline CDR1 is WSHSY and CDR2 SAAADI. Trimming took 10 bases from V and 9 from J, leaving 16 bases between them. The CDR3 spans 12 residues. CDR3 region: CAISHFGTEQFF. The DNA of the CDR3 is TGCGCCATCAGCCACTTCGGCACTGAGCAGTTCTTC.

The rearrangement uses TRBV20-1 and TRBJ1-1; weak D call: TRBD1 (5 bases). V dropped 5 bases and J dropped 0 bases, with 10 bases sitting between them. CDR1 is DFQATT and CDR2 is SNEGSKA in the germline V gene (reference sequence). The CDR3 is 13 amino acids. DNA for the CDR3: TGCAGTGCTCCGGGACGGCTGAACACTGAAGCTTTCTTT. It codes for CSAPGRLNTEAFF.

This sequence joins TRBV30 and TRBJ2-1; tentatively, D is TRBD1 or TRBD2 (5 bases each). V was clipped by 2 bases and J by 5 bases, with 13 bases between them. Germline V gene lookup returns CDR1 GTSNPN and CDR2 SVGIG (reference sequence). The length of the CDR3 is 14 residues. The CDR3 protein is CAWSPWGPDNEQFF. For the CDR3, the DNA is TGTGCCTGGAGTCCCTGGGGACCTGACAATGAGCAGTTCTTC.

This clonotype was seen a few times. The J gene is TRBJ2-1, the V gene TRBV12-3 or TRBV12-4; D is unresolved. The V gene lost 3 bases and the J gene lost 4 bases, with 7 bases spanning the gap. The CDR3 has 13 residues. In DNA form, the CDR3 reads TGTGCCAGCAGTTTTGTAGCTTACAATGAGCAGTTCTTC. It encodes CASSFVAYNEQFF.

V gene TRBV9 combines with J gene TRBJ2-7; TRBD2 agrees at 9 bases. The CDR3 runs 16 residues. V was clipped by 4 bases and J by 5 bases; unmatched bases: 13. CDR1 is SGDLS, CDR2 YYNGEE, per germline. The DNA of the CDR3 is TGTGCCAGCAGCCCAGAAGCGAGCGGGAGGTTCGACGAGCAGTACTTC. Its translation is CASSPEASGRFDEQYF.

The chain uses TRBV20-1 and TRBJ2-1; 8 bases agree with TRBD2. CDR3 size: 14 residues. Losses at the gene ends were 3 bases for V and 7 bases for J; bases not matched to a gene: 8. CDR1 and CDR2 from the germline V gene are DFQATT and SNEGSKA (reference sequence). For the CDR3, the DNA is TGCAGTGCTAGGGGGGTGACTAGCGCGAATGAGCAGTTCTTC. This codes for CSARGVTSANEQFF.

The chain uses TRBV27 and TRBJ2-1; 13 bases map to TRBD2. CDR3 size: 15 residues. Germline values: CDR1 MNHEY, CDR2 SMNVEV (reference sequence). With V trimmed by 3 bases and J by 8 bases, 4 bases remained unmatched. CDR3 residues: CASSLTSGRLDEQFF. The CDR3, as DNA: TGTGCCAGCAGTTTGACTAGCGGGAGGTTGGATGAGCAGTTCTTC.

V gene TRBV12-3 or TRBV12-4 combines with J gene TRBJ2-3; 9 nucleotides match TRBD2. There are 15 residues in the CDR3. Trimming removed 6 bases from V and 3 bases from J; junction bases left unmatched: 7. CDR3 sequence (DNA): TGTGCCAGCAGGACCGGGCGGGAGGGGACAGATACGCAGTATTTT. Translating gives CASRTGREGTDTQYF.

The chain links TRBV4-2 to TRBJ2-5, with 12 nucleotides matching TRBD2. The germline V gene has CDR1 LGHNA and CDR2 YNFKEQ. V was pared by 4 bases and J by 5 bases, with 11 bases of the junction left unmatched. The CDR3 loop spans 17 amino acids. The CDR3 is CASSRMTSGGQDETQYF. The CDR3 DNA reads as TGTGCCAGCAGCCGCATGACTAGCGGGGGACAAGATGAGACCCAGTACTTC.

The gene calls are TRBV14 and TRBJ2-3; 12 bases align to TRBD2. Germline V gene sequence: CDR1 SGHDN, CDR2 FVKESK. This CDR3 contains 15 residues. V lost 2 bases and J lost 8; bases outside the gene matches: 5. The CDR3 loop is CASSQRLAGDGTQYF. CDR3 sequence (DNA): TGTGCCAGCAGCCAAAGACTAGCGGGAGATGGTACGCAGTATTTT.

The chain joins TRBV25-1 to TRBJ2-7, with 9 bases identical to TRBD1. Germline trimming cut 7 bases from V and 6 bases from J; bases unmatched to any gene: 7. The CDR3 sequence is 13 residues long. Germline CDR1 is MGHDK and CDR2 is SYGVNS. CDR3 nucleotide sequence: TGTGCCAGCAAAGGGACAGGGTGGGTCGAGCAGTACTTC. Encoded protein: CASKGTGWVEQYF.

The V and J genes are TRBV14 and TRBJ2-7, with 7 bases aligning to TRBD2. The CDR3 covers 14 residues. With V trimmed by 3 bases and J by 2 bases, 4 bases remained unmatched. Germline V gene lookup returns CDR1 SGHDN and CDR2 FVKESK. The DNA of the CDR3 is TGTGCCAGCAGCCACACTAGCGCCGCCTACGAGCAGTACTTC. Encoded protein: CASSHTSAAYEQYF.

V is TRBV7-2 and J is TRBJ1-2; D might be TRBD1 (5 bases). Trimming cost V 7 bases and J 8 bases, with 20 bases left between them. CDR3 size: 14 residues. Germline values: CDR1 SGHTA, CDR2 FQGNSA. The CDR3 bases are TGTGCCAGCACCCAACTAGGGACGATCATCGGCTACACCTTC. The encoded protein is CASTQLGTIIGYTF.

For this clonotype: The junction differs from germline at one of its ends, possibly a read error. The V gene is TRBV19, the J gene TRBJ2-2, with a weak D call TRBD2 (7 bases). Looked up from germline, CDR1 is LNHDA and CDR2 is SQIVND (reference sequence). CDR3 length equals 15 residues. DNA for the CDR3: TGTGCCAGTAGCCCACTAGGGGGGGTCACCGAGGAGCTGTTTTTT. Its translation is CASSPLGGVTEELFF.